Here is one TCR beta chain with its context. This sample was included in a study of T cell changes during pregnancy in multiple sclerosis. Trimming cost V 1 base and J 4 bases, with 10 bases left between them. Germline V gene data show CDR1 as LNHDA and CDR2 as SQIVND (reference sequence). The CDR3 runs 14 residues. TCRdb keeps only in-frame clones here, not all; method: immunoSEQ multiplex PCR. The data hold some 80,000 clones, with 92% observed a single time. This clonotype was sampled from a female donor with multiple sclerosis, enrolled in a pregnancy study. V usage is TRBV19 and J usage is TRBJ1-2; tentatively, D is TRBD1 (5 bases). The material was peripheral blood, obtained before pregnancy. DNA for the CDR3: TGTGCCAGTAGTATAGTCGCAGGGTTCTATGGCTACACCTTC. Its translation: CASSIVAGFYGYTF.